This is a list of T cell receptor beta chains from one sample in a study of shared clonotypes between healthy human individuals. Assay: immunoSEQ multiplex PCR; the TCRdb copy retains only in-frame clones and omits some. The data show around 610,000 clones, approximately 96% seen once. The source material was naive CD8+ T cells sorted from blood. Receptors were obtained from a woman aged 25 to 39 in good health. Both conserved end residues are part of each CDR3. The D gene is left open where the match is weak. Some rows mark clone size as missing; the rest say once, few, many or name a class of expanded clone.

cdr3_aa: CASSPRFGASNEQFF; cdr3_nt: TGTGCCAGCAGTCCCCGGTTCGGAGCTAGTAATGAGCAGTTCTTC; v_call: TRBV7-6; j_call: TRBJ2-1; d_call: NA; clone_size: NA
cdr3_aa: CASSPKSPKVEYF; cdr3_nt: TGTGCCAGCAGCCCCAAATCCCCAAAGGTGGAGTACTTC; v_call: TRBV28; j_call: TRBJ2-7; d_call: NA; clone_size: NA
cdr3_aa: CASSQFGTSGTYNEQFF; cdr3_nt: TGTGCCAGCAGCCAATTCGGGACTTCCGGAACCTACAATGAGCAGTTCTTC; v_call: TRBV13; j_call: TRBJ2-1; d_call: NA; clone_size: NA
cdr3_aa: CASSLSPASGSVNEQYF; cdr3_nt: TGTGCCAGCAGTTTATCCCCGGCTAGCGGGAGTGTCAACGAGCAGTACTTC; v_call: TRBV27; j_call: TRBJ2-7; d_call: TRBD2; clone_size: NA
cdr3_aa: CASSSREFPYNEQFF; cdr3_nt: TGTGCCAGCAGTTCAAGGGAGTTTCCGTACAATGAGCAGTTCTTC; v_call: TRBV27; j_call: TRBJ2-1; d_call: NA; clone_size: NA
cdr3_aa: CASRNTEAFF; cdr3_nt: TGTGCCAGCAGGAACACTGAAGCTTTCTTT; v_call: TRBV2; j_call: TRBJ1-1; d_call: NA; clone_size: few
cdr3_aa: CASSFMGERNTQYF; cdr3_nt: TGTGCCAGCAGTTTTATGGGGGAGAGGAATACGCAGTATTTT; v_call: TRBV28; j_call: TRBJ2-3; d_call: NA; clone_size: once
cdr3_aa: CASSPPLAGFLGSGELFF; cdr3_nt: TGTGCCAGCAGTCCCCCACTAGCGGGATTTCTAGGTTCCGGGGAGCTGTTTTTT; v_call: TRBV28; j_call: TRBJ2-2; d_call: TRBD2; clone_size: NA
cdr3_aa: CASSENFGGYGYTF; cdr3_nt: TGTGCCAGCAGTGAAAATTTCGGGGGCTATGGCTACACCTTC; v_call: TRBV6-1; j_call: TRBJ1-2; d_call: NA; clone_size: once
cdr3_aa: CASHISGYSNQPQHF; cdr3_nt: TGTGCCAGTCACATCAGTGGATATAGCAATCAGCCCCAGCATTTT; v_call: TRBV19; j_call: TRBJ1-5; d_call: NA; clone_size: NA
cdr3_aa: CASSIWIAGALDEQFF; cdr3_nt: TGTGCCAGTAGTATTTGGATAGCGGGGGCTCTCGATGAGCAGTTCTTC; v_call: TRBV19; j_call: TRBJ2-1; d_call: TRBD2; clone_size: NA
cdr3_aa: CASSEALRVNEAFF; cdr3_nt: TGTGCCAGCAGTGAAGCGCTTCGGGTAAACGAAGCTTTCTTT; v_call: TRBV6-1; j_call: TRBJ1-1; d_call: NA; clone_size: NA
cdr3_aa: CASRSETSGRWYEQYF; cdr3_nt: TGTGCCAGCAGATCAGAGACTAGCGGGAGATGGTACGAGCAGTACTTC; v_call: TRBV27; j_call: TRBJ2-7; d_call: TRBD2; clone_size: NA
cdr3_aa: CASSQDWGITPYGYTF; cdr3_nt: TGTGCCAGCAGCCAAGATTGGGGTATTACCCCCTATGGCTACACCTTC; v_call: TRBV4-2; j_call: TRBJ1-2; d_call: NA; clone_size: NA
cdr3_aa: CASSEWFAGLSKNIQYF; cdr3_nt: TGTGCCAGCAGTGAATGGTTTGCGGGGTTATCCAAAAACATTCAGTACTTC; v_call: TRBV6-1; j_call: TRBJ2-4; d_call: NA; clone_size: NA
cdr3_aa: CASSQEPGQFLEQFF; cdr3_nt: TGCGCCAGCAGCCAAGAACCGGGACAGTTCCTTGAGCAGTTCTTC; v_call: TRBV4-1; j_call: TRBJ2-1; d_call: TRBD1; clone_size: NA